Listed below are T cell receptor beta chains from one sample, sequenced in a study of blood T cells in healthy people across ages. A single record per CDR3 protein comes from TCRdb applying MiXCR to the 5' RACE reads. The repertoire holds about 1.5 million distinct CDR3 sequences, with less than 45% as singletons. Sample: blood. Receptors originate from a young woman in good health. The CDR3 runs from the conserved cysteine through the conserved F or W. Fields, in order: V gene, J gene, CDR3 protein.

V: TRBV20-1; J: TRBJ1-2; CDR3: CSARDVVVNYGYTF
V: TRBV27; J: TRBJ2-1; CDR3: CASSPTSGYSYNEQFF
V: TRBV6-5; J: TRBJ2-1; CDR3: CASSYANRYNEQFF
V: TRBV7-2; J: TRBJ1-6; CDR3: CASSFRFGGYNSPLHF
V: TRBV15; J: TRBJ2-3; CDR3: CATSSGQSSTDTQYF
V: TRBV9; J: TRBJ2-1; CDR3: CAGSPRTVKSSYNEQFF
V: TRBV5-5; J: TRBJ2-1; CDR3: CASSLVPPAGGLNEQFF
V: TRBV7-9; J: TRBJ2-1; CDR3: CASSLVEASYNEQFF
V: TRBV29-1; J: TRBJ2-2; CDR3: CSVDELNTGELFF
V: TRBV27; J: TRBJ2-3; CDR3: CASSFGTGASTDTQYF
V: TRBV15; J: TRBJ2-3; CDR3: CATSRGEVDFSTDTQYF